The next 31 T cell receptor beta chains were all read from a single sample in a study of OX40 agonist ivuxolimab in advanced cancers. Library preparation used the immunoSEQ multiplex PCR assay. Held by TCRdb, this immuneACCESS table contains in-frame sequences only and omits some clones. Under half of the omission traces to an unresolved V gene where checked; the cause of the rest is unknown. This sample comprises tens of thousands of clones, roughly 83% of them detected only once. Of the sample, approximately 3.1% is held by the ten largest clones. The input for sequencing was CD4+ or CD8+ T cells sorted from blood, taken in a trial of the OX40 agonist ivuxolimab. The origin of the receptors is an adult with an advanced solid tumor such as melanoma, head and neck, liver or kidney cancer.

The rearrangement uses TRBV6-6 and TRBJ2-5; no definite D call. Trimming took off 6 bases at V and 1 base at J, with 6 bases between the two ends. The germline V gene encodes CDR1 MNHNY and CDR2 SVGAGI (reference sequence). This CDR3 comprises 12 residues. The DNA of the CDR3 is TGTGCCAGCAGGGCATTCCAAGAGACCCAGTACTTC. Residues: CASRAFQETQYF.

V usage is TRBV19 and J usage is TRBJ1-2, with D unresolved. Looked up from germline, CDR1 is LNHDA and CDR2 is SQIVND (reference sequence). V shed 3 bases and J shed 8 bases, with 7 bases lying between them. The CDR3 loop spans 11 amino acids. CDR3 DNA: TGTGCCAGTAGTATGAGCTCCGGCTACACCTTC. It translates to CASSMSSGYTF.

This chain links TRBV7-3 with TRBJ2-6; D not resolved. V lost 5 bases to trimming and J lost 2 bases, with 10 bases between them. Per the germline V gene, CDR1 is SGHTA and CDR2 is FQGTGA. The CDR3 is made up of 15 amino acids. CDR3: CASSLRRTGANVLTF. DNA for the CDR3: TGTGCCAGCAGCCTCAGGAGAACTGGGGCCAACGTCCTGACTTTC.

The rearrangement uses TRBV18 and TRBJ2-1; no reliable D call. Germline assignment: CDR1 KGHSH and CDR2 LQKENI. The length of the CDR3 is 16 residues. V was shortened by 6 bases and J by 6 bases, with 21 bases between the two germline ends. CDR3: CASSARPVSSSNEQFF. The CDR3 coding sequence is TGTGCCAGCTCCGCCCGTCCAGTGTCCTCGTCCAATGAGCAGTTCTTC.

The chain carries TRBV7-8 and TRBJ1-1; 7 bases are a match to TRBD1. Germline CDR1 and CDR2: SGHVS and FQNEAQ. The J segment lost 5 bases and the V segment lost 4 bases, leaving 10 bases of the junction unmatched. CDR3 length: 15 residues. The CDR3 DNA follows: TGTGCCAGCAGCTCTCCATTGACAGGGAGAACTGAAGCTTTCTTT. Protein: CASSSPLTGRTEAFF.

This clone has only one observation. The chain has TRBV5-1 and TRBJ1-2, with 8 bases fitting TRBD1. Unmatched junction bases numbered 6, after V lost 5 bases and J lost 3 bases. The CDR3 sequence is 14 residues long. Germline CDR1 SGHRS, CDR2 YFSETQ. The CDR3 loop is CASRQGESHYGYTF. CDR3 bases: TGCGCCAGCAGACAGGGGGAGTCTCACTATGGCTACACCTTC.

This rearrangement joins TRBV6-1 to TRBJ2-7, with D possibly matching TRBD1 (6 bases). This CDR3 is built from 11 residues. The V gene lost 8 bases and the J gene lost 5 bases, with 10 bases spanning the gap. CDR1 and CDR2 from the germline V gene are MNHNS and SASEGT. CDR3: CASVQGHEQYF. In DNA, the CDR3 is TGTGCCAGCGTACAGGGACACGAGCAGTACTTC.

Judged by abundance, this clone is medium-sized (0.01 to 0.1%). This chain links TRBV28 with TRBJ1-1; D is ambiguous. Germline V lookup: CDR1 MDHEN, CDR2 SYDVKM. This CDR3 is built from 14 residues. V lost 2 bases and J 4 bases, leaving 11 bases between the germline ends. The CDR3, as DNA: TGTGCCAGCAGTTTAAGCGCTGTAAGCACTGAAGCTTTCTTT. As protein: CASSLSAVSTEAFF.

The rearrangement uses TRBV6-5 and TRBJ2-7, with D hard to call. Germline CDR1 and CDR2: MNHEY and SVGAGI. The CDR3 totals 12 residues. V was cut by 5 bases and J by 2 bases, with 7 bases left in between. The CDR3 is CASSPRPYEQYF. The CDR3 DNA reads TGTGCCAGCAGTCCCCGTCCCTACGAGCAGTACTTC.

CDR3 loop: CASSRQAQETQYF. In nucleotides, the CDR3 is TGTGCCAGCAGCAGACAGGCTCAAGAGACCCAGTACTTC. V usage is TRBV6-1 and J usage is TRBJ2-5; possible D gene TRBD1, 6 bases. Trimming stripped 6 bases from V and 2 bases from J, with 10 bases between. Germline-derived CDR1 and CDR2 are MNHNS and SASEGT. This CDR3 is built from 13 residues.

V gene TRBV6-6 combines with J gene TRBJ1-3; 8 nucleotides match TRBD1. The CDR3 runs to 13 residues. Germline V gives CDR1 MNHNY, CDR2 SVGAGI (reference sequence). V shed 11 bases, J shed 2 bases, and the junction held 5 bases outside the gene matches. CDR3 sequence: CAGGQGTGNTIYF. The DNA of the CDR3 is TGTGCCGGAGGACAGGGTACTGGAAACACCATATATTTT.

The chain combines TRBV18 with TRBJ1-1; weak D call: TRBD1 (5 bases). Germline V gives CDR1 KGHSH, CDR2 LQKENI. This CDR3 spans 14 amino acids. V lost 2 bases and J 5 bases, leaving 12 bases between the germline ends. Here the CDR3 reads CASSPTGGTTEAFF. The CDR3 DNA reads as TGTGCCAGCTCACCAACAGGCGGAACTACTGAAGCTTTCTTT.

This chain connects TRBV4-2 to TRBJ1-1, with D hard to call. V lost 0 bases, J lost 5 bases, and 13 bases lay in between. Looked up from germline, CDR1 is LGHNA and CDR2 is YNFKEQ. The CDR3 contains 15 residues. Written as DNA, the CDR3 is TGTGCCAGCAGCCAAGATCACGTGGAGGGAACTGAAGCTTTCTTT. Protein product: CASSQDHVEGTEAFF.

The chain is built from TRBV5-6 and TRBJ2-5; TRBD2 might be the D (6 bases). V gave up 4 bases and J gave up 2 bases, with 21 bases separating them. The CDR3 covers 17 residues. Germline values: CDR1 SGHDT, CDR2 YYEEEE. This CDR3 reads CASSRRREAGNQETQYF. The CDR3 nucleotides read TGTGCCAGCAGCCGAAGGAGGGAGGCAGGGAATCAAGAGACCCAGTACTTC.

The chain carries TRBV7-9 and TRBJ2-3, with 7 nucleotides matching TRBD1. The CDR3 consists of 14 residues. Looked up from germline, CDR1 is SEHNR and CDR2 is FQNEAQ (reference sequence). After removal of 11 bases from V and 1 base from J, the junction contained 9 bases not matched to a gene. CDR3 loop: CAVQRGPRTDTQYF. The CDR3, as DNA: TGTGCCGTCCAGAGGGGGCCGCGCACAGATACGCAGTATTTT.

This clone was seen just once. The V call is TRBV6-6, the J call TRBJ1-3, with D possibly being TRBD1 (5 bases). The CDR3 has 16 residues. V was shortened by 7 bases and J by 0 bases, with 16 bases between the two germline ends. Germline V CDR1 and CDR2: MNHNY, SVGAGI (reference sequence). In DNA form, the CDR3 reads TGTGCCAGCACTGGAACCGGACAATCCTCTGGAAACACCATATATTTT. Protein sequence: CASTGTGQSSGNTIYF.

V and J are TRBV28 and TRBJ1-6; D is unresolved. With 3 bases removed from V and 13 bases from J, the gap between germline ends came to 22 bases. CDR3 length equals 16 residues. Germline assignment: CDR1 MDHEN and CDR2 SYDVKM. The CDR3 protein is CASSFAPGLKVGPLHF. In nucleotides, the CDR3 is TGTGCCAGCAGTTTTGCACCGGGGTTAAAGGTGGGGCCCCTCCACTTT.

The chain links TRBV28 to TRBJ2-7, with 9 bases fitting TRBD1. Germline lookup yields CDR1 MDHEN and CDR2 SYDVKM. This CDR3 is 15 amino acids long. The V and J ends lost 6 bases and 2 bases, in that order; junction bases with no gene match: 8. CDR3 nucleotide sequence: TGTGCCAGCAGCAAGGGGGACAGGGTGACCTACGAGCAGTACTTC. It translates to CASSKGDRVTYEQYF. Full variable domain (outside the CDR3, taken from reference TRBV28 and TRBJ2-7): DVKVTQSSRYLVKRTGEKVFLECVQDMDHENMFWYRQDPGLGLRLIYFSYDVKMKEKGDIPEGYSVSREKKERFSLILESASTNQTSMYLCASSKGDRVTYEQYFGPGTRLTVT.

J is TRBJ1-2 and V is TRBV28, with a weak D call TRBD1 (5 bases). V lost 4 bases, J lost 5 bases, and 20 bases lay in between. Germline assignment: CDR1 MDHEN and CDR2 SYDVKM. The CDR3 is 16 amino acids. DNA for the CDR3: TGTGCCAGCAGTTACGGTTCGGGGGTAGCCTTTTATGGCTACACCTTC. Protein: CASSYGSGVAFYGYTF.

The table lists this clone with a few counts. This chain joins TRBV30 and TRBJ1-5; 7 bases map to TRBD1. V lost 1 base to trimming and J lost 6 bases; unmatched junction nucleotides: 3. Germline CDR1 and CDR2: GTSNPN and SVGIG (reference sequence). CDR3 length: 13 amino acids. The CDR3 here is CAWSGTGRQPQHF. The CDR3 coding sequence is TGTGCCTGGAGTGGGACAGGCCGTCAGCCCCAGCATTTT.

The chain recombines TRBV10-3 with TRBJ1-6; no clear D. The CDR3 spans 13 residues. The V and J ends lost 6 bases and 10 bases respectively, with 13 bases between them. Germline CDR1 is ENHRY and CDR2 is SYGVKD. The CDR3 spells CAISPPSGSPLHF. The CDR3 nucleotides read TGTGCCATCAGCCCACCCAGCGGATCACCCCTCCACTTT.

This chain connects TRBV6-1 to TRBJ2-2; D is perhaps TRBD2 (5 bases). Germline V gives CDR1 MNHNS, CDR2 SASEGT. This CDR3 region has 13 residues. The ends were cut back, 7 bases at V and 1 base at J, with 7 bases in the middle. CDR3 amino acids: CASKRRNTGELFF. The CDR3 nucleotides read TGTGCCAGCAAGCGGAGGAACACCGGGGAGCTGTTTTTT.

The chain links TRBV10-3 to TRBJ2-1; the D is unclear. Trimming stripped 3 bases from V and 4 bases from J, with 16 bases between. The CDR3 covers 16 residues. In germline, CDR1 is ENHRY, CDR2 SYGVKD. The CDR3 DNA is TGTGCCATCAGTGATATGACACTCCGAAATTACAATGAGCAGTTCTTC. The encoded protein is CAISDMTLRNYNEQFF.

The rearrangement links TRBV29-1 to TRBJ1-2; D remains unclear. Between the trimmed V and J ends, which lost 6 bases and 3 bases, there was a span of 11 bases. The CDR3 consists of 12 residues. Germline lookup yields CDR1 SQVTM and CDR2 ANQGSEA. The CDR3 DNA reads TGCAGCGTGGACCCAGGTTACTATGGCTACACCTTC. Amino acids: CSVDPGYYGYTF.

The chain couples TRBV7-2 to TRBJ2-2; D ambiguous. This CDR3 is 13 amino acids long. Looked up from germline, CDR1 is SGHTA and CDR2 is FQGNSA. Trimming took off 4 bases at V and 0 bases at J, with 3 bases between the two ends. The CDR3 spells CASSSPNTGELFF. The CDR3 coding sequence is TGTGCCAGCAGCTCCCCGAACACCGGGGAGCTGTTTTTT.

The chain joins TRBV9 to TRBJ2-3; D perhaps matches TRBD2 (5 bases). The V gene lost 0 bases and the J gene lost 0 bases, with 8 bases spanning the gap. The germline V gene encodes CDR1 SGDLS and CDR2 YYNGEE. The CDR3 extends over 15 amino acids. Written as DNA, the CDR3 is TGTGCCAGCAGCGTAGGGCGGGTGAGCACAGATACGCAGTATTTT. This sequence encodes CASSVGRVSTDTQYF.

The J gene is TRBJ1-5, the V gene TRBV2, with 7 bases matching TRBD1. CDR3 length equals 14 residues. J gave up 5 bases and V 6 bases, and 7 bases lay outside the gene matches. CDR1 SNHLY and CDR2 FYNNEI come from the germline V gene. The CDR3 is CASSLQGVDQPQHF. CDR3 nucleotides: TGTGCCAGCAGCCTTCAGGGGGTAGATCAGCCCCAGCATTTT. Full variable domain (outside the CDR3, taken from reference TRBV2 and TRBJ1-5): EPEVTQTPSHQVTQMGQEVILRCVPISNHLYFYWYRQILGQKVEFLVSFYNNEISEKSEIFDDQFSVERPDGSNFTLKIRSTKLEDSAMYFCASSLQGVDQPQHFGDGTRLSIL.

This rearrangement joins TRBV5-1 to TRBJ2-2; a weak D match, TRBD2 (5 bases). V was shortened by 5 bases and J by 4 bases, with 12 bases between the two germline ends. The CDR3 covers 14 residues. CDR1 and CDR2 (germline): SGHRS, YFSETQ. The CDR3 nucleotides read TGCGCCAGCAGGAGAGTAGAGGGCACCGGGGAGCTGTTTTTT. Amino acid sequence: CASRRVEGTGELFF. Looking up the rest from reference TRBV5-1 and TRBJ2-2 gives the full variable domain: KAGVTQTPRYLIKTRGQQVTLSCSPISGHRSVSWYQQTPGQGLQFLFEYFSETQRNKGNFPGRFSGRQFSNSRSEMNVSTLELGDSALYLCASRRVEGTGELFFGEGSRLTVL.

The chain couples TRBV19 to TRBJ2-7; 9 bases fit TRBD1. With V trimmed by 6 bases and J by 5 bases, 5 bases remained unmatched. Germline CDR1 is LNHDA and CDR2 is SQIVND (reference sequence). CDR3 length: 13 amino acids. Here the CDR3 reads CASSWDRENEQYF. CDR3 in DNA: TGTGCCAGTAGCTGGGACAGGGAGAACGAGCAGTACTTC.

V is TRBV19 and J is TRBJ2-3; a possible D gene is TRBD2 (5 bases). The CDR3 has 15 amino acids. CDR1 and CDR2 from the germline V gene are LNHDA and SQIVND (reference sequence). V dropped 4 bases and J dropped 4 bases, with 15 bases sitting between them. The CDR3 sequence is CASSNEGLRSDTQYF. The CDR3 nucleotides are TGTGCCAGTAGTAATGAGGGTTTAAGGTCAGATACGCAGTATTTT.

The genes are TRBV19 and TRBJ2-7; tentatively, D is TRBD1 (6 bases). V gave up 7 bases and J gave up 3 bases, with 19 bases separating them. Germline values: CDR1 LNHDA, CDR2 SQIVND (reference sequence). The CDR3 contains 15 residues. The CDR3 bases are TGTGCCAGTACCACGCAGGGGTCCACTAACTACGAGCAGTACTTC. It translates to CASTTQGSTNYEQYF.